One and the same sample provided the 32 T cell receptor beta chains below, sequenced in a study of blood T cell repertoires in COVID-19. Here immunoSEQ multiplex PCR was the method, and the copy in TCRdb shows in-frame clones only, minus some. The sample consists of about 180,000 clones, more than 65% of them appearing once. Sequencing was performed on peripheral blood. All receptors come from a woman aged 60 to 75 with COVID-19, enrolled during active disease.

The chain links TRBV5-1 to TRBJ1-2, with a tentative D call TRBD1 (5 bases). Trimming cost V 3 bases and J 7 bases, with 13 bases left between them. This CDR3 spans 13 amino acids. Germline loops: CDR1 SGHRS, CDR2 YFSETQ. The CDR3 coding sequence is TGCGCCAGCAGCTACGAGGCGGGGCTTGGCTACACCTTC. Translating it yields CASSYEAGLGYTF.

The J gene is TRBJ2-3, the V gene TRBV28; 11 bases fit TRBD2. Trimming took 5 bases from V and 4 from J; bases not matched to a gene: 8. CDR1 is MDHEN and CDR2 is SYDVKM in the germline V gene. This CDR3 comprises 16 residues. For the CDR3, the DNA is TGTGCCAGCAGTCCGGGACTAGCGGAAAGGGCAGATACGCAGTATTTT. Its protein is CASSPGLAERADTQYF.

The V call is TRBV5-4, the J call TRBJ2-1, with 9 bases matching TRBD1. The CDR3 covers 13 residues. The junction had 5 bases not matched to a gene; V was cut back by 4 bases and J by 9 bases. Germline values: CDR1 SGHNT, CDR2 YYREEE (reference sequence). The CDR3 spells CASSARTGVEQFF. Written as DNA, the CDR3 is TGTGCCAGCAGCGCCCGGACAGGGGTTGAGCAGTTCTTC.

This clone showed up just once. V usage is TRBV4-1 and J usage is TRBJ2-6; 10 nucleotides agree with TRBD1. The CDR3 has 19 amino acids. Germline assignment: CDR1 MGHRA and CDR2 YSYEKL. V shed 4 bases and J 2 bases; nucleotides not matched to a gene: 11. The CDR3 nucleotides are TGCGCCAGCAGCCCTCAGGCGACAGGGGGCGCGGCTGGGGCCAACGTCCTGACTTTC. It specifies CASSPQATGGAAGANVLTF.

The sample holds one count of this clone. V is TRBV27 and J is TRBJ1-6, with unresolved D. The CDR3 length is 13 residues. Trimming took 5 bases from V and 7 from J, leaving 9 bases between them. CDR1 is MNHEY, CDR2 SMNVEV, per germline (reference sequence). The CDR3 nucleotides are TGTGCCAGCAGTATGCGGGAAAATTCACCCCTCCACTTT. This translates into CASSMRENSPLHF.

The chain carries TRBV29-1 and TRBJ2-7; the match to TRBD2 covers 10 bases. Trimming cost V 5 bases and J 0 bases; bases outside gene matches: 4. Germline lookup yields CDR1 SQVTM and CDR2 ANQGSEA. This CDR3 is 14 amino acids long. The CDR3 region is CSVSGTSASYEQYF. Here the CDR3 DNA reads TGCAGCGTTTCCGGGACTAGCGCCTCCTACGAGCAGTACTTC.

This chain links TRBV6-5 with TRBJ2-7; a weak D match, TRBD1 (5 bases). Germline V gene lookup returns CDR1 MNHEY and CDR2 SVGAGI. The CDR3 totals 11 residues. Trimming took off 6 bases at V and 7 bases at J, with 10 bases between the two ends. This chain's CDR3 is CASRDNREQYV. CDR3 nucleotide sequence: TGTGCCAGCAGGGATAACAGGGAGCAGTACGTC.

In this sample, this clone turned up many times. V gene TRBV7-2 combines with J gene TRBJ2-2; tentatively, D is TRBD1 (6 bases). The germline gives CDR1 SGHTA, CDR2 FQGNSA. The CDR3 has 15 residues. Trimming stripped 2 bases from V and 4 bases from J, with 11 bases between. The CDR3 nucleotides read TGTGCCAGCAGCTTATTACAGGGAGCCACCGGGGAGCTGTTTTTT. Translation: CASSLLQGATGELFF.

J is TRBJ1-5 and V is TRBV2, with TRBD1 matching 7 bases. The CDR3 runs to 16 residues. Germline CDR1 is SNHLY and CDR2 is FYNNEI. Trimming removed 3 bases from V and 4 bases from J; junction bases left unmatched: 9. CDR3 loop: CASSETPGTVNQPQHF. The CDR3 nucleotides are TGTGCCAGCAGTGAGACCCCCGGGACAGTGAATCAGCCCCAGCATTTT. The whole variable domain, filled in from reference TRBV2 and TRBJ1-5, reads EPEVTQTPSHQVTQMGQEVILRCVPISNHLYFYWYRQILGQKVEFLVSFYNNEISEKSEIFDDQFSVERPDGSNFTLKIRSTKLEDSAMYFCASSETPGTVNQPQHFGDGTRLSIL.

This chain's CDR3 is CASSLGQGPYEQYF. In nucleotides, the CDR3 is TGTGCCAGCAGCCTCGGACAGGGGCCCTACGAGCAGTACTTC. This chain uses TRBV3-1 (or the pseudogene TRBV3-2) with TRBJ2-7; 9 nucleotides align to TRBD1. V lost 4 bases to trimming and J lost 2 bases; unmatched junction nucleotides: 3. This CDR3 is 14 amino acids long. The germline V gene encodes CDR1 LGHDT and CDR2 YNNKEL (reference sequence).

The V and J genes are TRBV11-2 and TRBJ2-3; D is unclear. Germline CDR1 reads SGHAT; CDR2 reads FQNNGV. The CDR3 loop spans 16 amino acids. Between the trimmed V and J ends, which lost 3 bases and 5 bases, there was a span of 18 bases. The CDR3 DNA is TGTGCCAGCAGCTTGGGCGCACGCCTTCTCGGAGATACGCAGTATTTT. Translation: CASSLGARLLGDTQYF.

The genes are TRBV6-2 or TRBV6-3 and TRBJ1-4; no clear D gene. V lost 4 bases and J 7 bases, leaving 16 bases between the germline ends. The CDR3 consists of 15 residues. Germline V gene data show CDR1 as MNHEY and CDR2 as SVGEGT. In DNA, the CDR3 is TGTGCCAGCAGTTCCGTGCGGGCTCGTAGTGAAAAACTGTTTTTT. Encoded protein: CASSSVRARSEKLFF.

This chain joins TRBV12-3 or TRBV12-4 and TRBJ2-2, with a possible D match to TRBD2 (6 bases). The CDR3 sequence is 13 residues long. V gave up 5 bases and J gave up 5 bases, with 9 bases separating them. The DNA of the CDR3 is TGTGCCAGCAGTCAACTAGCTACCGGGGAGCTGTTTTTT. Encoded protein: CASSQLATGELFF.

In its sample, this clone was seen a few times. This chain uses TRBV25-1 with TRBJ2-1, with TRBD1 identical over 10 bases. The CDR3 extends over 15 amino acids. Germline values: CDR1 MGHDK, CDR2 SYGVNS. Losses at the gene ends were 5 bases for V and 5 bases for J; bases not matched to a gene: 6. CDR3: CASSNRGQGHNEQFF. For the CDR3, the DNA is TGTGCCAGCAGTAATAGGGGACAGGGGCACAATGAGCAGTTCTTC.

The rearrangement uses TRBV7-2 and TRBJ1-1; D perhaps matches TRBD1 (5 bases). The CDR3 is 14 amino acids. The V gene lost 1 base and the J gene lost 5 bases, with 11 bases spanning the gap. CDR1 and CDR2 from the germline V gene are SGHTA and FQGNSA. CDR3 loop: CASSLGAGRTEAFF. CDR3 nucleotides: TGTGCCAGCAGCTTAGGGGCAGGGCGTACTGAAGCTTTCTTT.

The chain joins TRBV29-1 to TRBJ1-2; the match to TRBD1 covers 9 bases. V dropped 5 bases and J dropped 2; count of bases not matched to a gene: 12. The germline CDR1 and CDR2 sequences are SQVTM and ANQGSEA. This CDR3 comprises 16 residues. CDR3 protein: CSVTGTGFVGNYGYTF. CDR3 coding DNA: TGCAGCGTTACCGGGACAGGGTTCGTCGGGAACTATGGCTACACCTTC.

V and J are TRBV6-6 and TRBJ1-2; 10 bases are a match to TRBD1. J gave up 3 bases and V 6 bases, and 10 bases lay outside the gene matches. The length of the CDR3 is 16 residues. CDR1 and CDR2 (germline): MNHNY, SVGAGI (reference sequence). CDR3: CASRPASDRGYYGYTF. In nucleotides, the CDR3 is TGTGCCAGCAGACCTGCTTCGGACAGGGGGTACTATGGCTACACCTTC.

The chain is built from TRBV4-2 and TRBJ2-7, with a tentative D call TRBD2 (6 bases). CDR1 is LGHNA, CDR2 YNFKEQ, per germline. The CDR3 consists of 18 residues. Trimming took 0 bases from V and 0 from J, leaving 18 bases between them. For the CDR3, the DNA is TGTGCCAGCAGCCAAGAATTACTGCCCGGGAGTTACTCCTACGAGCAGTACTTC. Translation gives CASSQELLPGSYSYEQYF.

This clone was counted between two and nine times. The chain carries TRBV28 and TRBJ1-2; TRBD1 agrees at 11 bases. Germline V gene sequence: CDR1 MDHEN, CDR2 SYDVKM. The CDR3 has 15 residues. V gave up 6 bases and J gave up 4 bases; unmatched junction bases: 7. Here the CDR3 DNA reads TGTGCCAGCAGGGACGTCGGGACAGGGGGCTATGGCTACACCTTC. Translated, it gives CASRDVGTGGYGYTF.

This clone was seen a few times. The chain uses TRBV5-6 and TRBJ1-1; TRBD1 matches at 8 bases. Germline CDR1 is SGHDT and CDR2 is YYEEEE. With V trimmed by 6 bases and J by 0 bases, 7 bases remained unmatched. The CDR3 runs 15 residues. CDR3 DNA sequence: TGTGCCAGCATCCACCGGACAGGGTTGAACACTGAAGCTTTCTTT. Its protein is CASIHRTGLNTEAFF. Combining the CDR3 with reference TRBV5-6 and TRBJ1-1 gives the whole variable domain DAGVTQSPTHLIKTRGQQVTLRCSPKSGHDTVSWYQQALGQGPQFIFQYYEEEERQRGNFPDRFSGHQFPNYSSELNVNALLLGDSALYLCASIHRTGLNTEAFFGQGTRLTVV.

The chain is built from TRBV27 and TRBJ2-1, with 11 bases lining up with TRBD2. The CDR3 has 19 amino acids. Germline CDR1 MNHEY, CDR2 SMNVEV (reference sequence). V shed 2 bases and J 2 bases; nucleotides not matched to a gene: 11. CDR3 region: CASSLRLAGGLSTYNEQFF. CDR3 DNA sequence: TGTGCCAGCAGTTTACGCCTAGCGGGGGGCTTGTCGACCTACAATGAGCAGTTCTTC.

The chain combines TRBV15 with TRBJ2-7, with 14 nucleotides matching TRBD2. Losses at the gene ends were 1 base for V and 5 bases for J; bases not matched to a gene: 4. The germline gives CDR1 LNHNV, CDR2 YYDKDF (reference sequence). CDR3 size: 16 residues. CDR3 DNA sequence: TGTGCCACCAGCAGAGGCGGACTAGCGGGAGGCCACGAGCAGTACTTC. This encodes CATSRGGLAGGHEQYF.

The V call is TRBV2, the J call TRBJ2-5; D remains ambiguous. Germline V lookup: CDR1 SNHLY, CDR2 FYNNEI. V was clipped by 5 bases and J by 5 bases, with 24 bases between them. There are 17 residues in the CDR3. The DNA for the CDR3 is TGTGCCAGCAGTATACCCCCCCAGCGCTGGTGGATTGAGACCCAGTACTTC. This sequence encodes CASSIPPQRWWIETQYF.

This clone was observed a single time. The J gene is TRBJ1-4, the V gene TRBV15, with TRBD1 matching 7 bases. The CDR3 loop spans 18 amino acids. V dropped 0 bases and J dropped 0; count of bases not matched to a gene: 7. CDR1 is LNHNV, CDR2 YYDKDF, per germline (reference sequence). Here the CDR3 reads CATSREGAGGATNEKLFF. CDR3 bases: TGTGCCACCAGCAGAGAGGGGGCAGGGGGTGCAACTAATGAAAAACTGTTTTTT. Full variable domain (remainder filled in from reference TRBV15 and TRBJ1-4): DAMVIQNPRYQVTQFGKPVTLSCSQTLNHNVMYWYQQKSSQAPKLLFHYYDKDFNNEADTPDNFQSRRPNTSFCFLDIRSPGLGDTAMYLCATSREGAGGATNEKLFFGSGTQLSVL.

The chain combines TRBV6-5 with TRBJ1-1, with D possibly TRBD1 on 6 matching bases. Trimming removed 7 bases from V and 5 bases from J, with 14 bases in between. The CDR3 has 13 amino acids. CDR1 is MNHEY and CDR2 is SVGAGI in the germline V gene. As DNA, the CDR3 is TGTGCCAGCAACCCCCCAGGGGAAACTGAAGCTTTCTTT. Encoded protein: CASNPPGETEAFF.

This clone has only a few counts. The chain has TRBV27 and TRBJ2-7; D might be TRBD1 (5 bases). V was trimmed by 3 bases and J by 7 bases, leaving 13 bases between them. Germline V gene sequence: CDR1 MNHEY, CDR2 SMNVEV (reference sequence). There are 13 residues in the CDR3. The CDR3 protein is CASSFPAAGEQYF. The CDR3, as DNA: TGTGCCAGCAGTTTCCCCGCCGCAGGGGAGCAGTACTTC.

The chain couples TRBV6-2 or TRBV6-3 to TRBJ1-6; TRBD1 might be the D (6 bases). Germline V gene lookup returns CDR1 MNHEY and CDR2 SVGEGT. The CDR3 is made up of 15 amino acids. V lost 0 bases and J 7 bases, leaving 10 bases between the germline ends. CDR3 loop: CASSYSRTANSPLHF. In DNA form, the CDR3 reads TGTGCCAGCAGTTACTCCCGGACAGCCAATTCACCCCTCCACTTT.

The chain couples TRBV5-1 to TRBJ2-3; 7 positions agree with TRBD2. The V segment lost 4 bases and the J segment 4 bases; nucleotides outside the gene matches: 6. This CDR3 spans 14 amino acids. Germline V lookup: CDR1 SGHRS, CDR2 YFSETQ. CDR3 sequence: CASSLLASPDTQYF. CDR3 DNA sequence: TGCGCCAGCAGCCTACTAGCGTCCCCAGATACGCAGTATTTT.

The chain employs TRBV3-1 (or the pseudogene TRBV3-2) and TRBJ2-7; D ambiguous. Germline CDR1 LGHDT, CDR2 YNNKEL (reference sequence). The V end lost 1 base, the J end lost 6 bases, and 13 bases lay between the germline ends. The length of the CDR3 is 14 residues. The CDR3 DNA reads TGTGCCAGCAGCCAAGCGAAAAACTTCCGCGAGCAGTACTTC. This encodes CASSQAKNFREQYF.

This sequence joins TRBV29-1 and TRBJ1-1; D might be TRBD1 (6 bases). This CDR3 region has 14 residues. Germline CDR1 is SQVTM and CDR2 is ANQGSEA. V was shortened by 7 bases and J by 2 bases, with 17 bases between the two germline ends. For the CDR3, the DNA is TGCAGCGCTTGGGTCAGGGGAATAAACACTGAAGCTTTCTTT. Its protein product is CSAWVRGINTEAFF.

This sequence joins TRBV2 and TRBJ1-4, with TRBD1 matching 7 bases. Germline V gene sequence: CDR1 SNHLY, CDR2 FYNNEI. The CDR3 extends over 14 amino acids. Trimming at V came to 4 bases and at J to 8 bases, leaving 7 bases not matched to a gene. The CDR3 sequence: CASSVNRGREKLFF. The DNA of the CDR3 is TGTGCCAGCAGTGTTAACAGGGGTAGAGAAAAACTGTTTTTT.

In its sample, this clone was seen a few times. The chain combines TRBV3-1 (or the pseudogene TRBV3-2) with TRBJ1-6; 10 nucleotides line up with TRBD1. With V trimmed by 1 base and J by 7 bases, 7 bases remained unmatched. Germline values: CDR1 LGHDT, CDR2 YNNKEL (reference sequence). This CDR3 comprises 17 residues. The CDR3 region has the DNA TGTGCCAGCAGCCAAGGGTCGGGACAGGGGAGAAATTCACCCCTCCACTTT. Translated: CASSQGSGQGRNSPLHF.